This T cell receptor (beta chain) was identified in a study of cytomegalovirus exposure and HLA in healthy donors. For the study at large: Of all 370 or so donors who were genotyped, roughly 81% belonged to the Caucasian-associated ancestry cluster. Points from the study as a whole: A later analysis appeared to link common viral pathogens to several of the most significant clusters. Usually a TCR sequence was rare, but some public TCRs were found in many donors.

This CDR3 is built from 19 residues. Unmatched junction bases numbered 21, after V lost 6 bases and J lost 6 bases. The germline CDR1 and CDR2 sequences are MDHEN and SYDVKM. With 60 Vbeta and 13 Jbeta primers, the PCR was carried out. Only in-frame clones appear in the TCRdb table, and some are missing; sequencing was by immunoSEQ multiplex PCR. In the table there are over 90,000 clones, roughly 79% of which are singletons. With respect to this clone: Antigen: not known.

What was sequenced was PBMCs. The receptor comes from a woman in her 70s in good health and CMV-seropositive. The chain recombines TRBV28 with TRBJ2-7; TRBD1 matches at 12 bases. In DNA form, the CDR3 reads TGTGCCAGCAGCCTCGGGACAGGGGGCCCTAGAGGTTTGGTGGGCGAGCAGTACTTC. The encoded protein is CASSLGTGGPRGLVGEQYF.